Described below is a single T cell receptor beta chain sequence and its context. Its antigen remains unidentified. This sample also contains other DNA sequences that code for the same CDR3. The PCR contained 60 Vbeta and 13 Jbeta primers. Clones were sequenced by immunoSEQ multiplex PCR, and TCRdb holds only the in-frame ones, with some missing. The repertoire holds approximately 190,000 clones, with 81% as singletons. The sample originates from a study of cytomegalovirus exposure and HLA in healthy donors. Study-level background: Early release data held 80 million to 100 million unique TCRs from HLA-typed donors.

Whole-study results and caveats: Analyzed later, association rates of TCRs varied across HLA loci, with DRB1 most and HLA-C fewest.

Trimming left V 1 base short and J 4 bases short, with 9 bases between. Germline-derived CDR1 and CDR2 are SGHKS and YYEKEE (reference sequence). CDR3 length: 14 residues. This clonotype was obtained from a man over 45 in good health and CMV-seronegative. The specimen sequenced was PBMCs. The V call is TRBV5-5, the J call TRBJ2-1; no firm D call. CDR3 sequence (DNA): TGTGCCAGCAGCTTGTATTCCGGGTACAATGAGCAGTTCTTC. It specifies CASSLYSGYNEQFF.